The subject of this entry is one T cell receptor beta chain. Antigen unknown. This CDR3 is 16 amino acids long. Clones were read by immunoSEQ multiplex PCR, and TCRdb kept only the in-frame ones, dropping some. This table has about 45,000 clones, roughly 88% appearing once. The record originates from a study of PD-L1 blockade in urothelial cancer. Study information: It was at some point between 2013 and 2014 that patients started atezolizumab at 1,200 mg intravenously every 3 weeks. Once treatment had started, blood was analyzed at 3 weeks (second dose) and again at 6 weeks.

The study, taken as a whole, reports: A pretreatment blood TCR clonality that fell below the median predicted better progression-free and overall survival.

The TCR originated in a man older than 75 with urothelial cancer. Sequencing was performed on PBMCs, taken around atezolizumab (anti-PD-L1) treatment. The chain combines TRBV21-1 with TRBJ2-5; TRBD2 was called by the table and not checked on the DNA. TRBV21-1 is marked as a pseudogene. CDR3 in amino acids: CASSPLRHHFQETQYF. In DNA, the CDR3 is TGTGCCAGCAGTCCCTTGCGGCACCATTTCCAAGAGACCCAGTACTTC.